This TCR beta chain is from a study of shared clonotypes between healthy human individuals. Overall study findings and caveats: Expectations were that clonotype sharing among donors would be affected by sequencing depth.

The split of CD4+ cells yielded CD45RA+ naive and CD45RA-negative memory subsets. Some clones are missing from TCRdb's copy, which holds only in-frame ones; the method was immunoSEQ multiplex PCR. The data hold about 1 million clones, with about 76% observed a single time. The CDR3 extends over 15 amino acids. The V gene's germline CDR1 is SGHRS and CDR2 YFSETQ. With 4 bases clipped from V and 4 bases from J, the junction kept 8 bases outside the gene matches. Details on this clone: The antigen remains unidentified.

The receptor's source is a man younger than 35 in good health. The chain links TRBV5-1 to TRBJ1-5, with 7 bases aligning to TRBD1. Input material: memory CD4+ T cells sorted from blood. Subset defined: CD45RA-negative fraction. The CDR3 coding sequence is TGCGCCAGCAGCCTCACAGGGGATCCAAATCAGCCCCAGCATTTT. As protein: CASSLTGDPNQPQHF. Together with reference TRBV5-1 and TRBJ1-5, the CDR3 gives the full variable domain: KAGVTQTPRYLIKTRGQQVTLSCSPISGHRSVSWYQQTPGQGLQFLFEYFSETQRNKGNFPGRFSGRQFSNSRSEMNVSTLELGDSALYLCASSLTGDPNQPQHFGDGTRLSIL.